This record looks at one TCR beta chain sequence and its context. Its antigen is unknown. No base quality values were provided; no much bigger clone lies one nucleotide off. Using the deep immunoSEQ assay, multiplex PCR amplified TCR CDR3 regions from genomic DNA. Extracted genomic DNA from each cell subset was spread evenly across all wells of several immunoSEQ 96-well plates, with each plate serving as a replicate. For sorted subsets, 200 to 250 ng of genomic DNA, equivalent to some 30,000 T cell genomes, went into each replicate PCR. Purified libraries were quantified with a Qubit 3.0 fluorometer, sized on a Bioanalyzer 2100, and re-quantified with the KAPA Library Quantification kit. Every immunoSEQ 96-well plate was sequenced on a dedicated single-read 150-cycle Illumina NextSeq 550 flow cell. Per the original workflow: Because the immunoSEQ output held only junctional sequences and lacked quality scores, the filtering could not match the filtering applied to full-length reads. To assign V/J genes and CDR3, sequences were annotated against IMGT germline references using PyIR, a Python wrapper for IgBLAST v1.9. Reads were filtered out if the reads had weak V/J assignments (E-value above 1e-6), no CDR3, stop codons, out-of-frame junctions, or ambiguous translated residues. A V3J clonotype was defined by an identical inferred V gene, J gene, and CDR3 amino acid sequence. Percentage overlap between repertoires was calculated by dividing the number of shared unique clonotypes by the size of the smaller repertoire. RTK rarefaction, the Chao1 estimator, and Recon v2.1 estimates of unobserved clonotypes were used to assess repertoire richness. For all TCRbeta clonotypes obtained by the gDNA method from a few donors, generation probabilities were computed with OLGA. What TCRdb holds here is the immuneACCESS table cut down to in-frame rearrangements. Part of the clones is not present; checked against another copy, under half of the missing clones reflect an unresolved V gene, and the others are unexplained. Clone size and V and J calls were adopted from that table, with D and trimming inferred from the DNA. The sample profile shows about 550,000 clones; nearly 97% of them were found once. The top ten constitute 0.085% to 0.11% of the sample.

These data come from a study of shared clonotypes between healthy human individuals (dated by TCRdb to the early 2020s). In terms of the full investigation: The cohort included three men and a couple of women between 18 and 49 years of age. For each donor, CD4 naive and CD4 memory were each given three plates, CD8 naive was given two plates, and CD8 memory was given one plate. The study deeply sequenced blood TCR repertoires of several healthy adults to estimate repertoire size and the extent of clonotype sharing between individuals. Libraries were prepared and TCR repertoires were sequenced by different laboratories using diverse techniques, in order to increase sequencing depth and limit assay-specific biases. Per donor, leukapheresis produced somewhere between about 0.9 and 9 billion PBMCs. What the authors observed across the whole study: Only blood was sampled, and tissue TCR repertoires likely differ from those in blood. Clonotypes shared by all four sorted-subset donors showed higher generation probabilities than non-shared clonotypes. Estimated clonotype richness was generally larger for naive than for memory subsets. Pairwise subsampling indicated that sequencing depth was expected to affect the degree of clonotype sharing among donors. Rarefaction of sorted-subset datasets indicated incomplete sequencing despite the large sequencing depth. The small number of donors limited the genetic and exposure-history diversity represented. About 5% of naive CD4, 3.5% of naive CD8, about 2.5% of memory CD4, and more than 0.35% of memory CD8 clonotypes were shared across a few donors.

The germline V gene provides CDR1 SGHNT and CDR2 YENEEA. The CDR3 contains 16 residues, cysteine and phenylalanine counted. Just CDR3 DNA is preserved here, 48 bases in frame from base 1. Here V drops 5 bases and J drops 2 bases, and the junction holds 7 bases not matched to any gene. For the CD8 naive samples, CD45RO-negative cells were positively selected for CCR7, yielding a CD45RA+CCR7+ population from which TemRA cells were excluded. The donors were healthy, HIV-negative adults who had no recently reported acute infections or vaccinations. All donors were Caucasian adults living in Nashville, Tennessee, USA. Blood was collected by leukapheresis, and PBMCs were isolated by Ficoll-Histopaque density gradient centrifugation and then cryopreserved in liquid nitrogen vapor phase. Analytical flow cytometry was used to check the purity and quantity of every magnetically sorted T cell population. From each sorted fraction, genomic DNA was isolated and quantified by UV absorbance on a Nanodrop 2000c.

The sequence joins TRBV11-3 to TRBJ2-1, and 9 junction bases match TRBD2. The sequence derives from a woman aged 25 to 45 in good health. Sequenced input: naive CD8+ T cells sorted from blood. What the cell subset or site label conveys for this sample: CD45RA+CCR7+. In nucleotide form, the sequence is TGTGCCAGCAGCGCAGGACTAGCGTCACCCTACAATGAGCAGTTCTTC. Its product reads: CASSAGLASPYNEQFF.